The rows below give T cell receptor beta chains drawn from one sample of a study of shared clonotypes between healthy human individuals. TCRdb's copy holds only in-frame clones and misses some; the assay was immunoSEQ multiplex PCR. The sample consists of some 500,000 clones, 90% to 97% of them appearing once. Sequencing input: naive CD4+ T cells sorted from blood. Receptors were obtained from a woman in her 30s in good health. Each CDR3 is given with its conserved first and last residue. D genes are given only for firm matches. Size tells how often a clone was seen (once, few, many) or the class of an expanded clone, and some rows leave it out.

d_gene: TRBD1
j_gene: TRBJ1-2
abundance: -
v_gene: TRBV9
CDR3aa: CASSVEGGAGSGYTF
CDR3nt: TGTGCCAGCAGCGTAGAAGGGGGCGCGGGGAGTGGCTACACCTTC

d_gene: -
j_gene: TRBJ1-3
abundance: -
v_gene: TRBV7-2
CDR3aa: CASSLDMWSGNTIYF
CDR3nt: TGTGCCAGCAGCTTAGATATGTGGTCTGGAAACACCATATATTTT

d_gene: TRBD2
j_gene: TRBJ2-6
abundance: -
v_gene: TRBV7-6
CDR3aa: CASSSGLAAGANVLTF
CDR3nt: TGTGCCAGCAGTTCTGGACTAGCGGCTGGGGCCAACGTCCTGACTTTC

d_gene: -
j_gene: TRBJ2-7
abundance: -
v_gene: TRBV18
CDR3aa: CASSPPGDLSYEQYF
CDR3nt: TGTGCCAGCTCACCACCGGGGGATCTCTCCTACGAGCAGTACTTC

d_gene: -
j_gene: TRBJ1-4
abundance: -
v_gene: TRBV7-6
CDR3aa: CASSPSTGGEKLFF
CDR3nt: TGTGCCAGCAGCCCATCAACGGGTGGCGAAAAACTGTTTTTT

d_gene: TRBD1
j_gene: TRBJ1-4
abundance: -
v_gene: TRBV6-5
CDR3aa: CASRGTGTGREKLFF
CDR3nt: TGTGCCAGCAGAGGGACCGGGACAGGGAGGGAAAAACTGTTTTTT

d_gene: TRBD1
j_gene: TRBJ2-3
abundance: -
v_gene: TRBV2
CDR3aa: CASSEAGTGDTDTQYF
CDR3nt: TGTGCCAGCAGTGAAGCGGGGACAGGGGACACAGATACGCAGTATTTT

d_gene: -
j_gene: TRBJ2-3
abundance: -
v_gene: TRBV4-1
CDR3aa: CASSQDTGKGTDTQYF
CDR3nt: TGCGCCAGCAGCCAAGATACGGGTAAGGGCACAGATACGCAGTATTTT

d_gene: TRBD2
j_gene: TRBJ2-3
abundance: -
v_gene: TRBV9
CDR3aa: CASSPRLAYTDTQYF
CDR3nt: TGTGCCAGCAGCCCTCGACTAGCGTACACAGATACGCAGTATTTT

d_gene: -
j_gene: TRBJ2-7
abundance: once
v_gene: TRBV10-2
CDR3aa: CASSDDRSYEQYF
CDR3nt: TGCGCCAGCAGTGATGACAGGTCCTACGAGCAGTACTTC

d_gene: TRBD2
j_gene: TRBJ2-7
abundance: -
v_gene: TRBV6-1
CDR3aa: CASSGSLAVYEQYF
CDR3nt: TGTGCCAGCAGTGGGAGTCTAGCGGTCTACGAGCAGTACTTC

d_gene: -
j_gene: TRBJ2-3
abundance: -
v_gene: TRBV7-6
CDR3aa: CASSLGASTDTQYF
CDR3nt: TGTGCCAGCAGCTTAGGCGCTAGCACAGATACGCAGTATTTT

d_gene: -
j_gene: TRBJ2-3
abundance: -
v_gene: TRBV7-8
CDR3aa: CASSLQSTDTQYF
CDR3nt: TGTGCCAGCAGCTTACAGAGCACAGATACGCAGTATTTT

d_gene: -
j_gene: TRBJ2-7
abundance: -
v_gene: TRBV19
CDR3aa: CASSIGQSAAYEQYF
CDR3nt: TGTGCCAGTAGTATAGGACAGTCGGCAGCCTACGAGCAGTACTTC

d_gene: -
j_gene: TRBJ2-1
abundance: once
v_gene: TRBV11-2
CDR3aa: CASSRRDSSYNEQFF
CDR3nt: TGTGCCAGCAGCCGCCGGGACTCCTCCTACAATGAGCAGTTCTTC

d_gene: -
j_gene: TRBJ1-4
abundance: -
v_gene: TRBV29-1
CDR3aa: CSVQTGRGEKLFF
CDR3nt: TGCAGCGTCCAGACTGGGCGCGGTGAAAAACTGTTTTTT

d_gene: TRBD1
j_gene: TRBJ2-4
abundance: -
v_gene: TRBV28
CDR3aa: CASSAAGQGYIQYF
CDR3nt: TGTGCCAGCAGTGCCGCGGGACAGGGATACATTCAGTACTTC

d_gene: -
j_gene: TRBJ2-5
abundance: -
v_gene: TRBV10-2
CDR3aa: CASSHGLNQETQYF
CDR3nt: TGCGCCAGCAGCCACGGTCTGAACCAAGAGACCCAGTACTTC

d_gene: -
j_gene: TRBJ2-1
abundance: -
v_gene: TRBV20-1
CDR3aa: CSAPSDSEQFF
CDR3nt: TGCAGTGCTCCTAGTGATAGTGAGCAGTTCTTC

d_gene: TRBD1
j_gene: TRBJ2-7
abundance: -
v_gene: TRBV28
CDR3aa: CASRGGTGGYEQYF
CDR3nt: TGTGCCAGCAGGGGAGGGACAGGGGGCTACGAGCAGTACTTC

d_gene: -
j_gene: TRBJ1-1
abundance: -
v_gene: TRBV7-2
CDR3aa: CASSFERFTEAFF
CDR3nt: TGTGCCAGCAGCTTTGAGAGATTCACTGAAGCTTTCTTT

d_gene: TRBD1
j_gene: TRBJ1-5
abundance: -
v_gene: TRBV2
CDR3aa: CASSGHGTQQQGVVQPQHF
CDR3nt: TGTGCCAGCAGTGGGCACGGTACCCAGCAGCAGGGGGTTGTTCAGCCCCAGCATTTT

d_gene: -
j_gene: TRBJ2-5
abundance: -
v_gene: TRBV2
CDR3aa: CASNGAGGETQYF
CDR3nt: TGTGCCAGCAATGGAGCCGGGGGTGAGACCCAGTACTTC

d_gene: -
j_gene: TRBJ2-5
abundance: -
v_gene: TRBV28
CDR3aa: CATTPGQQGGQETQYF
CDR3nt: TGTGCCACCACCCCAGGACAACAGGGTGGCCAAGAGACCCAGTACTTC

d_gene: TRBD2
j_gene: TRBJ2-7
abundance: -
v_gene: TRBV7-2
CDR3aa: CASSRVGTSGYEQYF
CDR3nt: TGTGCCAGCAGCCGCGTCGGGACTAGCGGCTACGAGCAGTACTTC

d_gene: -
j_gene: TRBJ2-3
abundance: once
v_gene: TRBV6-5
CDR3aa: CASSTDSTHTQYF
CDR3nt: TGTGCCAGCAGTACCGACTCCACCCATACGCAGTATTTT

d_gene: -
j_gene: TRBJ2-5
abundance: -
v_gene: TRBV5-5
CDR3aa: CASSLSTGMVETQYF
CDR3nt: TGTGCCAGCAGCTTGTCAACAGGGATGGTGGAGACCCAGTACTTC

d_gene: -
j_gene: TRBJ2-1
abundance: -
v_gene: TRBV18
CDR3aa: CASSPGGGTYNEQFF
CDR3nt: TGTGCCAGCTCACCAGGAGGCGGCACCTACAATGAGCAGTTCTTC

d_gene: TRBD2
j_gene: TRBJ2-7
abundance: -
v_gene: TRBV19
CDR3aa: CASSKGSGSSYEQYF
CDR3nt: TGTGCCAGTAGTAAGGGTAGCGGGAGCTCCTACGAGCAGTACTTC

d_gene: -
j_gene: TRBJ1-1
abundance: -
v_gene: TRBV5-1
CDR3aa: CASSLGVVGGLNEAFF
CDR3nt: TGCGCCAGCAGCTTGGGGGTCGTCGGGGGCTTGAATGAAGCTTTCTTT

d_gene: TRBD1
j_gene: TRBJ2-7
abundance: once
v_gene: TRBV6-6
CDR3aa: CASSYQGQGRAEQYF
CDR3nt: TGTGCCAGCAGTTACCAGGGACAGGGGAGAGCCGAGCAGTACTTC

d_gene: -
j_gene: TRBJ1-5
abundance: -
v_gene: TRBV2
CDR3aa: CASSVGGAGNQPQHF
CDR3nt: TGTGCCAGCAGTGTAGGAGGGGCTGGCAATCAGCCCCAGCATTTT

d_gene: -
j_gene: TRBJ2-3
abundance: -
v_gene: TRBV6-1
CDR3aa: CASSERMEGGTDTQYF
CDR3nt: TGTGCCAGCAGTGAAAGAATGGAGGGCGGCACAGATACGCAGTATTTT

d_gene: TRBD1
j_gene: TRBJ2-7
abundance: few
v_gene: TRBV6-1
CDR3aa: CASSHDRGLYEQYF
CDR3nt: TGTGCCAGCAGTCACGACAGGGGGCTCTACGAGCAGTACTTC

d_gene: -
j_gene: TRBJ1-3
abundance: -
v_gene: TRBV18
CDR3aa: CASSPYTDHSGNTIYF
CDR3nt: TGTGCCAGCTCACCATACACAGACCACTCTGGAAACACCATATATTTT

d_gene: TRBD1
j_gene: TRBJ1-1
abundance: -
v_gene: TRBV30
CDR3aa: CAWRQGQGARGTEAFF
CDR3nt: TGTGCCTGGAGACAAGGACAGGGGGCGCGGGGCACTGAAGCTTTCTTT

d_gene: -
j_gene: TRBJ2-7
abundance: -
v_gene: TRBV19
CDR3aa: CASSSAQAYEQYF
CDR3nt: TGTGCCAGTAGTAGCGCACAGGCCTACGAGCAGTACTTC

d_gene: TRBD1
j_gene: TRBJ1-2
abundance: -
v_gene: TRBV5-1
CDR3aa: CASSPDRAGGYTF
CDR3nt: TGCGCCAGCAGCCCTGACAGGGCGGGAGGCTACACCTTC

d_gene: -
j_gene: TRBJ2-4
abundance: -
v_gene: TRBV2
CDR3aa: CASISRALAKNIQYF
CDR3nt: TGTGCCAGCATCTCAAGGGCGTTAGCCAAAAACATTCAGTACTTC

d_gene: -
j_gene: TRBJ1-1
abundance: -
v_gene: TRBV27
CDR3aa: CASSLVRRGNTEAFF
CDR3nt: TGTGCCAGCAGTTTAGTTCGCAGGGGAAACACTGAAGCTTTCTTT

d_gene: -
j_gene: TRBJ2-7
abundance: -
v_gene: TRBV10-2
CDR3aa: CASSELQGHEQYF
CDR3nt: TGCGCCAGCAGTGAACTACAGGGCCACGAGCAGTACTTC

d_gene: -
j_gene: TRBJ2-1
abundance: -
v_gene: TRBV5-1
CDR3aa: CASSLEGRSAYNEQFF
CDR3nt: TGCGCCAGCAGCTTGGAAGGGAGATCGGCCTACAATGAGCAGTTCTTC

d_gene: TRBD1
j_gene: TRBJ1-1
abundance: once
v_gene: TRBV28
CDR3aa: CASSKDRGTMNTEAFF
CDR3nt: TGTGCCAGCAGTAAGGACAGGGGTACTATGAACACTGAAGCTTTCTTT

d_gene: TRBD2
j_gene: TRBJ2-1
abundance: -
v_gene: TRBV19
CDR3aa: CASTPAGVHNEQFF
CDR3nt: TGTGCCAGTACCCCAGCGGGAGTTCACAATGAGCAGTTCTTC

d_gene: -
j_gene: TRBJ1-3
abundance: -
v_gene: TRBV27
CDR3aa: CASSPRGHNTIYF
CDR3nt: TGTGCCAGCAGTCCACGGGGGCATAACACCATATATTTT

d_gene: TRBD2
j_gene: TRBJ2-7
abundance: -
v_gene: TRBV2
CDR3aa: CASRLTSESYEQYF
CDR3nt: TGTGCCAGCAGGCTAACTAGCGAATCCTACGAGCAGTACTTC

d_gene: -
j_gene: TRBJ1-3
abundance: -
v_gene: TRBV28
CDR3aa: CASTLGTLFSGNTIYF
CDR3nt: TGTGCCAGCACCTTGGGGACACTCTTCTCTGGAAACACCATATATTTT

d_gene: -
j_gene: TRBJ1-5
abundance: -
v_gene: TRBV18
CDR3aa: CASSPGRLDQPQHF
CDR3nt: TGTGCCAGCTCACCCGGTCGGCTAGATCAACCCCAGCATTTT

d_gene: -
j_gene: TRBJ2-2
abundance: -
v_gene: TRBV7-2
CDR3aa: CASSLRRTTGELFF
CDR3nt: TGTGCCAGCAGCTTAAGAAGAACCACCGGGGAGCTGTTTTTT

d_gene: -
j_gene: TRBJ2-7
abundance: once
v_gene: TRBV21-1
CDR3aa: CASRSTGTSVYEQYF
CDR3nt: TGTGCCAGCAGATCAACCGGGACTAGCGTCTACGAGCAGTACTTC

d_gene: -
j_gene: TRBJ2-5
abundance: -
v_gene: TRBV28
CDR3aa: CASSSLGLLRKTQYF
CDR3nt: TGTGCCAGCAGTTCCCTTGGACTGCTTCGGAAGACCCAGTACTTC

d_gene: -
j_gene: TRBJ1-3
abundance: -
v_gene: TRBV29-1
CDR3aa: CSVTSGTKPGNTIYF
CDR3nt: TGCAGCGTTACCTCCGGGACGAAGCCTGGAAACACCATATATTTT

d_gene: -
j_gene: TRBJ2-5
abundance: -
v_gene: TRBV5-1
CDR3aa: CASSLVPTAIQETQYF
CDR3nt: TGCGCCAGCAGCTTGGTTCCTACGGCGATCCAAGAGACCCAGTACTTC

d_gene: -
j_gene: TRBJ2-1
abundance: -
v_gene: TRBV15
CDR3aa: CATRINNEQFF
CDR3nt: TGTGCCACCAGAATCAACAATGAGCAGTTCTTC

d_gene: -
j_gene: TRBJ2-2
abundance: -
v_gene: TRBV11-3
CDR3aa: CASSLATGELFF
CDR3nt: TGTGCCAGCAGCTTAGCTACGGGGGAGCTGTTTTTT

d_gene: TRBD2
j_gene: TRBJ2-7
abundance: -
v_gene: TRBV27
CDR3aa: CASTRVPGLGMEQYF
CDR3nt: TGTGCCAGCACCCGCGTCCCGGGACTAGGGATGGAGCAGTACTTC

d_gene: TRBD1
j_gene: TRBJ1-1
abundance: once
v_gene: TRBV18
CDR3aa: CASSLGQGNTEAFF
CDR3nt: TGTGCCAGCTCACTAGGACAGGGGAACACTGAAGCTTTCTTT

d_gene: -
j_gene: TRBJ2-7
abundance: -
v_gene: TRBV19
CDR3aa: CASSIRVGSYEQYF
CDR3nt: TGTGCCAGTAGTATCAGGGTGGGTTCCTACGAGCAGTACTTC

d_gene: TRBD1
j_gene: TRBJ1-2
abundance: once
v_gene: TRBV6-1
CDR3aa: CASSYPGTGGSGYTF
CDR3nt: TGTGCCAGCAGCTACCCCGGGACAGGGGGCAGTGGCTACACCTTC

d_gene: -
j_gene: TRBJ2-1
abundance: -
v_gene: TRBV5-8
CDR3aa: CASSSPGKSYNEQFF
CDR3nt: TGTGCCAGCAGCTCTCCGGGAAAGTCCTACAATGAGCAGTTCTTC